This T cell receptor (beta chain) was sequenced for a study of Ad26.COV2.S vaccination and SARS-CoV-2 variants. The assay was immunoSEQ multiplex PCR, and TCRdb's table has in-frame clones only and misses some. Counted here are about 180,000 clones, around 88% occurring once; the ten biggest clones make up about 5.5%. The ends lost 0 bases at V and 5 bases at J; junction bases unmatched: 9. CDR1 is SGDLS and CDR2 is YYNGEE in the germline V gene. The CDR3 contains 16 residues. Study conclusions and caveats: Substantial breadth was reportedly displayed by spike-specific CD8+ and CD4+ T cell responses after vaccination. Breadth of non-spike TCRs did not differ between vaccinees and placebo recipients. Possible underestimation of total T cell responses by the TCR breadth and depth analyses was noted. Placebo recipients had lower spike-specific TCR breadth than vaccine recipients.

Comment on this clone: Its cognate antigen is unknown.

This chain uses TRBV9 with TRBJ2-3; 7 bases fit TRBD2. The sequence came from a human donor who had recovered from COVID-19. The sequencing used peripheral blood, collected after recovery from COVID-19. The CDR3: CASSVEAGAPEDTQYF. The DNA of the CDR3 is TGTGCCAGCAGCGTAGAGGCGGGAGCCCCGGAAGATACGCAGTATTTT.